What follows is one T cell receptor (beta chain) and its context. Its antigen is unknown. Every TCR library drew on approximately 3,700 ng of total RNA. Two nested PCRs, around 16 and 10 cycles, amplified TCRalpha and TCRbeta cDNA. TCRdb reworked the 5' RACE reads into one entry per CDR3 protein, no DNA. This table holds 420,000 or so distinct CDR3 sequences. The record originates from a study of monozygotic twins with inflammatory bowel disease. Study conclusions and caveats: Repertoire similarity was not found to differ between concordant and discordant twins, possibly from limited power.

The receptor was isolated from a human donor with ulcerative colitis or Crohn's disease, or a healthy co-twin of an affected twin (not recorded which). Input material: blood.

The CDR3 loop reads CASSFPMKGVTEAFF. The J gene is TRBJ1-1, the V gene TRBV7-2. The CDR3 is 15 amino acids. The germline V gene has CDR1 SGHTA and CDR2 FQGNSA.